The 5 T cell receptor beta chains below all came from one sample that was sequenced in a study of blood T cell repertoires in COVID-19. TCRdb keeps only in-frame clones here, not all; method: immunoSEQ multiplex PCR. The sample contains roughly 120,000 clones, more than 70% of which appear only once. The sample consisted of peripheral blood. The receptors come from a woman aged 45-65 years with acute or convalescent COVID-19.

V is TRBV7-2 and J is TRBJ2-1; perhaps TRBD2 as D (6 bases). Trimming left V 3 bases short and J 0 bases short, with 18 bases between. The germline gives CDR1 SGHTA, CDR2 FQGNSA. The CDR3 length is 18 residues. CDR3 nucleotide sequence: TGTGCCAGCAGCTTTCTGCGGGTCGTAGCGGACTCCTACAATGAGCAGTTCTTC. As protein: CASSFLRVVADSYNEQFF.

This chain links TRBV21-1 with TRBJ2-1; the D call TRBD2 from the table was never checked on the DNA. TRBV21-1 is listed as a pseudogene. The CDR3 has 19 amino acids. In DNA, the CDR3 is TGTGCCAGGAACCTATCACAGGGGACTAGCGGGAGGGTTTACAATGAGCAGTTCTTC. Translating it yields CARNLSQGTSGRVYNEQFF.

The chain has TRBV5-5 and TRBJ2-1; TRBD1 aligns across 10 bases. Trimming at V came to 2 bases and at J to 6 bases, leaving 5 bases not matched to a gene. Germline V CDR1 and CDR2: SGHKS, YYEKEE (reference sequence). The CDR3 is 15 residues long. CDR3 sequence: CASSFPGQGPNEQFF. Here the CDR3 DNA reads TGTGCCAGCAGCTTCCCGGGACAGGGGCCCAATGAGCAGTTCTTC. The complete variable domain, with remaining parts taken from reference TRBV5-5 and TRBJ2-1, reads DAGVTQSPTHLIKTRGQQVTLRCSPISGHKSVSWYQQVLGQGPQFIFQYYEKEERGRGNFPDRFSARQFPNYSSELNVNALLLGDSALYLCASSFPGQGPNEQFFGPGTRLTVL.

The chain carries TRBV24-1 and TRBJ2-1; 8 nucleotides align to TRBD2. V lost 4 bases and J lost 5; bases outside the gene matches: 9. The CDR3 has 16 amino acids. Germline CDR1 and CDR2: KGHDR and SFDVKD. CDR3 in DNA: TGTGCCACCAGTGACCCCAGCGGGAGAGCTCACAATGAGCAGTTCTTC. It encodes CATSDPSGRAHNEQFF.

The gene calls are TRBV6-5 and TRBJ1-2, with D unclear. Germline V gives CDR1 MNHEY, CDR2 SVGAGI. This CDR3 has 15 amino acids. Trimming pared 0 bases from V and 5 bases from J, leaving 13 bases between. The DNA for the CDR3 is TGTGCCAGCAGTTACTCGAGGCGTGGGAGTTATGGCTACACCTTC. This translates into CASSYSRRGSYGYTF.